Shown below are 19 T cell receptor beta chains from a single sample sequenced in a study of relationships among human T cell subsets. The T cell receptor alpha and beta CDR3 regions were amplified from mRNA by semiquantitative ARM-PCR. ARM-PCR used tagged nested gene-specific primers, then communal superprimers for exponential amplification. Using its own MiXCR run on the multiplex PCR reads, TCRdb lists one record per CDR3 protein. The data contain more than 8,500 distinct CDR3 sequences, 50% to 60% of them singletons. The CD45RA-negative fraction was bead-selected with anti-CD45RO to obtain memory T cells. Sequenced sample: memory T cells sorted from blood. All receptors derive from a man in his forties in good health.

This chain connects TRBV7-2 to TRBJ2-7, with a weak D call TRBD1 (5 bases). This CDR3 has 11 residues. V lost 5 bases and J 12 bases, leaving 14 bases between the germline ends. Germline V gives CDR1 SGHTA, CDR2 FQGNSA. This chain's CDR3 is CASSAGLVLYF. The CDR3 DNA follows: TGTGCCAGCAGCGCAGGGCTCGTACTGTACTTC.

This clonotype appeared once. The genes are TRBV2 and TRBJ1-3; D is uncertain. The ends were cut back, 8 bases at V and 6 bases at J, with 14 bases in the middle. Germline lookup yields CDR1 SNHLY and CDR2 FYNNEI. The CDR3 is 13 amino acids. CDR3 sequence reads: CASLEQVKNTIYF. The CDR3 DNA reads as TGTGCCAGCCTCGAGCAGGTTAAAAACACCATATATTTT.

In its sample, this clonotype was seen once. The rearrangement links TRBV6-1 to TRBJ1-2, with 7 bases lining up with TRBD1. J gave up 7 bases and V 4 bases, and 3 bases lay outside the gene matches. The CDR3 covers 12 residues. The germline V gene has CDR1 MNHNS and CDR2 SASEGT. CDR3 nucleotide sequence: TGTGCCAGCAGTGTACAGGGGACTGGCTACACCTTC. Amino acid sequence: CASSVQGTGYTF.

This clonotype is categorized as medium-sized (0.01 to 0.1%). The V gene is TRBV6-5, the J gene TRBJ2-1; possible D gene TRBD1, 6 bases. This CDR3 is 16 amino acids long. Per germline, CDR1 MNHEY and CDR2 SVGAGI. V lost 6 bases and J 1 base, leaving 16 bases between the germline ends. CDR3 sequence: CASRPTGKKSYNEQFF. Written as DNA, the CDR3 is TGTGCCAGCAGACCAACAGGGAAGAAGTCCTACAATGAGCAGTTCTTC.

V usage is TRBV6-5 and J usage is TRBJ2-6; 8 bases are shared with TRBD1. CDR3 size: 18 residues. Per germline, CDR1 MNHEY and CDR2 SVGAGI. Trimming at V came to 0 bases and at J to 0 bases, leaving 4 bases not matched to a gene. The DNA for the CDR3 is TGTGCCAGCAGTTACTCGGGACAGGCAAGCTCTGGGGCCAACGTCCTGACTTTC. Its translation: CASSYSGQASSGANVLTF.

The gene calls are TRBV28 and TRBJ2-5, with 7 bases identical to TRBD1. V trimming: 5 bases; J trimming: 2 bases; junction bases outside the gene matches: 5. This CDR3 has 14 amino acids. CDR1 is MDHEN, CDR2 SYDVKM, per germline. CDR3 residues: CASSDPGQQETQYF. The CDR3 DNA is TGTGCCAGCAGTGATCCGGGACAGCAAGAGACCCAGTACTTC.

This chain connects TRBV11-2 to TRBJ2-7; 8 nucleotides match TRBD1. The CDR3 runs 14 residues. Trimming took 2 bases from V and 3 from J; bases not matched to a gene: 3. In germline, CDR1 is SGHAT, CDR2 FQNNGV. The CDR3 nucleotides read TGTGCCAGCAGCTTACAGGGGGCGTTCTACGAGCAGTACTTC. This codes for CASSLQGAFYEQYF.

This clonotype was counted only a few times. This rearrangement joins TRBV4-1 to TRBJ1-4, with 7 bases lining up with TRBD1. Germline CDR1 is MGHRA and CDR2 is YSYEKL. With V trimmed by 8 bases and J by 4 bases, 4 bases remained unmatched. The CDR3 totals 13 residues. The DNA of the CDR3 is TGCGCCAGCTCCGGGACAGATAATGAAAAACTGTTTTTT. It translates to CASSGTDNEKLFF.

There are a few counts of this clonotype. The chain has TRBV14 and TRBJ1-4; D is possibly TRBD1 (5 bases). The germline V and J ends were trimmed by 5 bases and 8 bases, with 21 bases remaining between them. Germline V gene sequence: CDR1 SGHDN, CDR2 FVKESK. The CDR3 runs to 16 residues. The CDR3 is CASSDQPGDSYEKLFF. CDR3 nucleotides: TGTGCCAGCAGCGACCAACCCGGGGACTCTTACGAAAAACTGTTTTTT.

The chain is built from TRBV5-1 and TRBJ1-4; 8 nucleotides line up with TRBD1. The CDR3 is 15 residues long. V was pared by 4 bases and J by 7 bases, with 9 bases of the junction left unmatched. CDR1 is SGHRS and CDR2 is YFSETQ in the germline V gene. This chain's CDR3 is CASSPGQGVGEKLFF. The CDR3 DNA is TGCGCCAGCAGCCCCGGACAGGGTGTAGGTGAAAAACTGTTTTTT.

This clonotype was recorded only once. The gene calls are TRBV12-3 or TRBV12-4 and TRBJ1-1; unclear D gene. CDR3 length equals 12 residues. V lost 6 bases and J 3 bases, leaving 8 bases between the germline ends. The CDR3 coding sequence is TGTGCCAGCAGCCCGGCGGACACTGAAGCTTTCTTT. Its translation is CASSPADTEAFF.

The sample holds one count of this clonotype. The CDR3 sequence is CAISESRAGGHYEQYF. The CDR3 bases are TGTGCCATCAGTGAGTCTAGAGCGGGGGGCCACTACGAGCAGTACTTC. J is TRBJ2-7 and V is TRBV10-3; TRBD2 agrees at 9 bases. CDR1 and CDR2 from the germline V gene are ENHRY and SYGVKD. V was clipped by 0 bases and J by 3 bases; unmatched bases: 6. The CDR3 consists of 16 residues.

The chain is built from TRBV7-9 and TRBJ2-2, with D perhaps matching TRBD1 (5 bases). This CDR3 spans 14 amino acids. Per the germline V gene, CDR1 is SEHNR and CDR2 is FQNEAQ (reference sequence). V was shortened by 10 bases and J by 0 bases, with 12 bases between the two germline ends. The CDR3 loop is CAKQVGSNTGELFF. The CDR3 coding sequence is TGTGCCAAACAGGTCGGGTCGAACACCGGGGAGCTGTTTTTT.

The V gene is TRBV10-3, the J gene TRBJ2-3, with D possibly TRBD2 on 5 matching bases. Germline V gives CDR1 ENHRY, CDR2 SYGVKD. V was pared by 5 bases and J by 0 bases, with 9 bases between. The CDR3 totals 14 residues. CDR3 sequence: CAISSGTSTDTQYF. For the CDR3, the DNA is TGTGCCATCAGTAGCGGCACTAGCACAGATACGCAGTATTTT.

V and J are TRBV6-5 and TRBJ1-2; 9 nucleotides agree with TRBD1. This CDR3 contains 14 residues. Per the germline V gene, CDR1 is MNHEY and CDR2 is SVGAGI. Trimming removed 6 bases from V and 3 bases from J; junction bases left unmatched: 5. The CDR3 bases are TGTGCCAGCAGCCAGGGACAGGGCTACTATGGCTACACCTTC. Amino acid sequence: CASSQGQGYYGYTF.

The V call is TRBV5-1, the J call TRBJ2-5; no clear D. Trimming pared 4 bases from V and 4 bases from J, leaving 5 bases between. The germline CDR1 and CDR2 sequences are SGHRS and YFSETQ. The CDR3 has 11 amino acids. This chain's CDR3 is CASSGRETQYF. The CDR3 DNA reads TGCGCCAGCAGCGGCAGAGAGACCCAGTACTTC.

The gene calls are TRBV28 and TRBJ2-5, with D unclear. V lost 5 bases and J 1 base, leaving 8 bases between the germline ends. This CDR3 comprises 13 residues. Germline-derived CDR1 and CDR2 are MDHEN and SYDVKM. The CDR3 is CASSPESQETQYF. DNA of the CDR3: TGTGCCAGCAGTCCCGAAAGCCAAGAGACCCAGTACTTC.

The J gene is TRBJ2-3, the V gene TRBV20-1, with TRBD1 matching 11 bases. The V gene's germline CDR1 is DFQATT and CDR2 SNEGSKA (reference sequence). This CDR3 is 12 amino acids long. CDR3 nucleotides: TGCAGCCCGGGACAGGGGGGAGATACGCAGTATTTT. Translation gives CSPGQGGDTQYF.

This clonotype was observed a few times. The chain is built from TRBV6-5 and TRBJ1-1, with 9 bases lining up with TRBD1. The junction had 3 bases not matched to a gene; V was cut back by 2 bases and J by 5 bases. The CDR3 is 14 residues long. Germline V lookup: CDR1 MNHEY, CDR2 SVGAGI. CDR3 sequence: CASSYTGGATEAFF. DNA of the CDR3: TGTGCCAGCAGTTACACAGGGGGCGCGACTGAAGCTTTCTTT.